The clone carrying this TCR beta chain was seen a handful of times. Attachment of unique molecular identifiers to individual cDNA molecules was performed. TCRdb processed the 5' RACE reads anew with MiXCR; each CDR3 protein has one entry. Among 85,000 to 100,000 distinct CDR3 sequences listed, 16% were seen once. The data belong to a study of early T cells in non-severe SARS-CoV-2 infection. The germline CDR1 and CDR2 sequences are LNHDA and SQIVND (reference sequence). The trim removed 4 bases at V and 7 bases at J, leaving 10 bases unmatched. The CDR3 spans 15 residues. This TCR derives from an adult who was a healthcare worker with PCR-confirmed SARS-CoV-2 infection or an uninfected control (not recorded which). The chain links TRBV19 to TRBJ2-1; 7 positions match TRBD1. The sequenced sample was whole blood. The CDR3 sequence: CASSTSPGQWNEQFF. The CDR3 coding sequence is TGTGCCAGTAGTACCAGCCCGGGACAGTGGAATGAGCAGTTCTTC.